The entry that follows covers one TCR beta chain sequence. The data were obtained in a study of blood T cells in healthy people across ages. CDR1 is MNHEY and CDR2 is SMNVEV in the germline V gene (reference sequence). V lost 0 bases and J 0 bases, leaving 9 bases between the germline ends. This CDR3 has 17 amino acids. A sample-barcoded 5' primer and a J-beta primer mix were used in a second PCR of about 7 to 12 cycles. TCRdb called the 5' RACE reads again in MiXCR, with one record for every CDR3 protein. The sample holds approximately 800,000 distinct CDR3 sequences, roughly 25% seen once. The sample was also linked to a second study, of T cells of mothers and their children. In that study: Mothers yielded over 8 million CDR3 reads, children some 3 million each.

This chain uses TRBV27 with TRBJ2-6; D may be TRBD1 or TRBD2 (6 bases each). The sequenced sample was blood. This sequence originates from a boy aged 10-17 years in good health. The CDR3 is CASSLSRGDSGANVLTF. The CDR3 DNA reads as TGTGCCAGCAGTTTATCTAGGGGGGACTCTGGGGCCAACGTCCTGACTTTC.